Following are 12 T cell receptor beta chains from one sample sequenced in a study of cytomegalovirus exposure and HLA in healthy donors. PCR was performed using 60 Vbeta and 13 Jbeta primers. Method: immunoSEQ multiplex PCR; TCRdb's copy keeps in-frame clones and lacks some. The sample has 150,000 to 200,000 clones, and its top ten clones hold about 0.8%. Sequencing was carried out using PBMCs. All receptors derive from a woman aged 18 to 35 in good health and CMV-seropositive.

The chain uses TRBV4-2 and TRBJ2-7; 10 bases are a match to TRBD1. This CDR3 is built from 17 residues. The V gene end was trimmed by 4 bases and the J gene end by 5 bases; junction bases not matched to a gene: 14. Germline values: CDR1 LGHNA, CDR2 YNFKEQ. The CDR3 DNA is TGTGCCAGCAGCCGTATTCCCGGGACAGGGGATTCCCACGAGCAGTACTTC. Translation: CASSRIPGTGDSHEQYF.

The CDR3 DNA reads TGTGCCAGCAGGCCCGCGGGGGTGTCAGATACGCAGTATTTT. Translation gives CASRPAGVSDTQYF. The rearrangement links TRBV6-5 to TRBJ2-3, with 7 nucleotides matching TRBD2. The junction had 7 bases not matched to a gene; V was cut back by 6 bases and J by 4 bases. Germline CDR1 MNHEY, CDR2 SVGAGI. The CDR3 runs 14 residues.

V is TRBV29-1 and J is TRBJ2-2; TRBD2 agrees at 8 bases. CDR3 length: 15 residues. V dropped 6 bases and J dropped 5; count of bases not matched to a gene: 11. Germline values: CDR1 SQVTM, CDR2 ANQGSEA. CDR3 amino acids: CSVNPSGGTTGELFF. The CDR3 bases are TGCAGCGTGAACCCGTCGGGGGGGACAACCGGGGAGCTGTTTTTT.

V and J are TRBV7-9 and TRBJ2-7; tentatively, D is TRBD1 (5 bases). Germline V gives CDR1 SEHNR, CDR2 FQNEAQ (reference sequence). Trimming shortened V by 5 bases and J by 6 bases, and 11 bases separated the two germline ends. This CDR3 has 12 amino acids. The CDR3 sequence: CASSTQGIEQYF. In DNA, the CDR3 is TGTGCCAGCAGCACGCAGGGTATCGAGCAGTACTTC.

The rearrangement links TRBV7-9 to TRBJ2-5; TRBD1 is a possible D gene (5 bases). Germline CDR1 is SEHNR and CDR2 is FQNEAQ (reference sequence). The CDR3 loop spans 13 amino acids. The V and J ends lost 8 bases and 3 bases respectively, with 13 bases between them. The CDR3 spells CASAPSGKETQYF. In DNA, the CDR3 is TGTGCCAGCGCCCCGTCAGGGAAAGAGACCCAGTACTTC.

The J gene is TRBJ1-3, the V gene TRBV4-1; D remains unclear. CDR3 length equals 14 residues. V lost 1 base to trimming and J lost 5 bases, with 9 bases between them. Germline CDR1 reads MGHRA; CDR2 reads YSYEKL. CDR3 sequence: CASSQVQARNTIYF. The CDR3 DNA follows: TGCGCCAGCAGCCAAGTTCAGGCGAGAAACACCATATATTTT.

This chain connects TRBV9 to TRBJ2-3, with 10 bases identical to TRBD2. Germline V gives CDR1 SGDLS, CDR2 YYNGEE. This CDR3 comprises 18 residues. The V segment lost 0 bases and the J segment 4 bases; nucleotides outside the gene matches: 11. The CDR3 reads CASSVAGKVAGGPDTQYF. The CDR3 region has the DNA TGTGCCAGCAGCGTAGCCGGTAAGGTAGCGGGGGGCCCAGATACGCAGTATTTT.

The J gene is TRBJ1-5, the V gene TRBV10-3; no clear D. CDR3 length equals 18 residues. Trimming pared 4 bases from V and 2 bases from J, leaving 21 bases between. Germline V gene data show CDR1 as ENHRY and CDR2 as SYGVKD. The CDR3 nucleotides read TGTGCCATCAGTGTTAGTTTGAGTCGAGACGGGGGCAATCAGCCCCAGCATTTT. Amino acid sequence: CAISVSLSRDGGNQPQHF.

V and J are TRBV7-6 and TRBJ2-1, with 12 bases aligning to TRBD2. Unmatched junction bases numbered 11, after V lost 4 bases and J lost 10 bases. This CDR3 has 16 residues. Germline values: CDR1 SGHVS, CDR2 FNYEAQ. The CDR3 here is CASSSTLAGGPGEQFF. CDR3 nucleotides: TGTGCCAGCAGCTCAACCCTAGCGGGGGGGCCCGGGGAGCAGTTCTTC.

V usage is TRBV19 and J usage is TRBJ2-4, with 7 bases lining up with TRBD1. The V and J ends lost 6 bases and 0 bases, in that order; junction bases with no gene match: 11. Germline-derived CDR1 and CDR2 are LNHDA and SQIVND (reference sequence). The CDR3 loop spans 17 amino acids. The CDR3 DNA is TGTGCCAGTAGCCACAGGGGTCCGGCTTTAGCCAAAAACATTCAGTACTTC. It codes for CASSHRGPALAKNIQYF.

CDR3 in DNA: TGTGCCAGCAGCTTAGACAGGGCATCCTACGAGCAGTACTTC. Its protein product is CASSLDRASYEQYF. The chain carries TRBV7-9 and TRBJ2-7; tentatively, D is TRBD1 (6 bases). The CDR3 totals 14 residues. Germline CDR1 reads SEHNR; CDR2 reads FQNEAQ (reference sequence). Trimming removed 1 base from V and 1 base from J, with 8 bases in between.

The rearrangement uses TRBV5-4 and TRBJ2-3; no clear D. The CDR3 has 13 residues. The germline V gene has CDR1 SGHNT and CDR2 YYREEE (reference sequence). V lost 4 bases, J lost 4 bases, and 10 bases lay in between. The CDR3 DNA follows: TGTGCCAGCAGCCTGGAGCCCCCAGATACGCAGTATTTT. Its protein is CASSLEPPDTQYF.